This TCR beta chain was sequenced for a study of blood T cell repertoires in COVID-19 (dated by TCRdb to 2018 to 2021). As for the study more broadly: Collaborator samples came from the United States, Italy and Spain and covered acute and convalescent phases of COVID-19. The prospective study material was composed of cDNA or gDNA derived from T cells, B-cell-depleted T cells, or PBMCs. Where available, HLA class I and class II types were obtained from metadata supplied by the sample provider rather than from assay-based typing. The dataset comprised deeply sampled blood TCRbeta repertoires from subjects exposed to, actively infected with, or recovered from COVID-19. The samples were drawn from the first 160 participants of the ongoing ImmuneRACE study and from 1,254 subjects provided by 6 global collaborators. A freely available public database, intended as a resource for researchers studying the immune response to SARS-CoV-2, is where the repertoires were released. The sample metadata nearly always contained a de-identified subject ID, COVID-19 status, age in years and sex.

Findings and caveats that apply to the study as a whole: How much clinical and demographic metadata was included differed by source and by participant, and the metadata was provided uncurated.

The V end loses 0 bases and the J end loses 7 bases, and a stretch of 10 bases separates them. According to the germline V gene, CDR1 reads MNHEY and CDR2 reads SVGAGI. From the cysteine up to the phenylalanine, the CDR3 has a length of 14 residues. Only the CDR3 DNA is retained, 42 bases long and in frame from the first base. TCRbeta CDR3 regions were amplified from genomic DNA by means of the immunoSEQ Assay, a bias-controlled multiplex PCR. The paper's data handling went like this. The number of nucleated cells in each sample was estimated by amplification of reference gene primers within the assay. Sequence reads were collapsed and filtered to measure the absolute abundance of every unique TCRbeta CDR3 rearrangement. For each sample, productive Simpson clonality was calculated by taking the square root of Simpson's diversity index across productive rearrangements. TCRdb obtained this table from immuneACCESS and retained in-frame rearrangements with V and J assigned. These tables miss some clones; where compared with another copy, unresolved V genes account for less than half of the shortfall, and the remainder is unexplained. V, J and clone size are taken as reported in that table, and D and trimming were inferred from the DNA itself. The sample table holds about 410,000 clones, of which 75% to 90% were seen once. The top ten clones comprise approximately 1.5% of the sample.

The collaborating institutions used their own protocols to collect whole blood in K2EDTA tubes. For TCRbeta analysis, collaborators shipped samples in one of three forms: frozen whole blood, isolated PBMCs, or DNA extracted from either of those sample types. Comments on this clone: The antigen it recognizes is unknown. No base-level quality is on record; no much larger clone is a single base apart.

Rearrangement joined TRBV6-5 to TRBJ1-5; 5 matching bases give a weak D call of TRBD1. The receptor was derived from a woman aged 30 to 39 with active or convalescent COVID-19. The sequencing input was peripheral blood. The CDR3 protein: CASSYSAGQQPQHF. The nucleotide sequence is given as TGTGCCAGCAGTTACTCTGCAGGGCAGCAGCCCCAGCATTTT.